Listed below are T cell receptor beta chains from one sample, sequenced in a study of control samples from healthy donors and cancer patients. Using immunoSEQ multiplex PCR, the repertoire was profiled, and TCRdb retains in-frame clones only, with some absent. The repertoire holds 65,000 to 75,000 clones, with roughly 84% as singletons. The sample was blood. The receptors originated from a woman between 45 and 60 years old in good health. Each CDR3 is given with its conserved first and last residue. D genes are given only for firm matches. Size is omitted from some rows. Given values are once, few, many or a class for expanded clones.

TGTGCCAGTAGTATGGGAGGTTATAGCAATCAGCCCCAGCATTTT	CASSMGGYSNQPQHF	TRBJ1-5	-	TRBV19	-
TGTGCCAGCCGACAATCGGACGCCGGGGAGGAGCAGTTCTTC	CASRQSDAGEEQFF	TRBJ2-1	-	TRBV7-8	-
TGTGCCAGCAGAAGACAGGGTGTGAACACTGAAGCTTTCTTT	CASRRQGVNTEAFF	TRBJ1-1	-	TRBV2	TRBD1
TGTGCCAGCAGTGTAGGGGACAATGAGCAGTTCTTC	CASSVGDNEQFF	TRBJ2-1	once	TRBV9	-
TGTGCCAGCAGCGTAGCTGGGTCTAGCGGACTCTACGAGCAGTACTTC	CASSVAGSSGLYEQYF	TRBJ2-7	-	TRBV9	TRBD2
TGTGCCAGCAGCCGAGCCCGGGGCTATGGCTACACCTTC	CASSRARGYGYTF	TRBJ1-2	-	TRBV11-3	-
TGTGCCAGCAGGGTAGGACAGGGGCCCTACGAGCAGTACTTC	CASRVGQGPYEQYF	TRBJ2-7	-	TRBV6-5	TRBD1
TGTGCCAGCAGTTTCAGGGAGGCCCTCCACTTT	CASSFREALHF	TRBJ1-6	-	TRBV28	-
TGTGCCACCAGTGACCGGACTAGAGGGCACTACGAGCAGTACTTC	CATSDRTRGHYEQYF	TRBJ2-7	-	TRBV24-1	TRBD2
TGTGCCAGCAGCTTGGTTGGCTACGAGCAGTACTTC	CASSLVGYEQYF	TRBJ2-7	-	TRBV5-6	-
TGTGCCAGCAGCTTAGGATCAACAGAATACTACGAGCAGTACTTC	CASSLGSTEYYEQYF	TRBJ2-7	-	TRBV7-9	-
TGTGCCAGCAGTTTGGGACCTTCTAGCGGGAGGGCCATAATCTACGAGCAGTACTTC	CASSLGPSSGRAIIYEQYF	TRBJ2-7	-	TRBV28	TRBD2
TGTGCCAGCAGCGTTTTCCAGGGTTTTAATCAGCCCCAGCATTTT	CASSVFQGFNQPQHF	TRBJ1-5	-	TRBV7-2	-
TGTGCCAGCAGTTTACCGGGACTAGGCAATGAGCAGTTCTTC	CASSLPGLGNEQFF	TRBJ2-1	-	TRBV28	TRBD2
TGTGCCAGCAGCCAGGCCCTGGCAGAACAGCCCCAGCATTTT	CASSQALAEQPQHF	TRBJ1-5	-	TRBV3-1/TRBV3-2	-
TGTGCCAGCAGCTTAGGATCACCTGCAACTAATGAAAAACTGTTTTTT	CASSLGSPATNEKLFF	TRBJ1-4	-	TRBV7-9	-
TGCGCCAGCAGCTCGGTACCTCAGGGGCTGGGCGGGGAGCTGTTTTTT	CASSSVPQGLGGELFF	TRBJ2-2	-	TRBV5-1	-
TGTGCCAGCAGCGGGGGGTCGGAGATATATGGCTACACCTTC	CASSGGSEIYGYTF	TRBJ1-2	-	TRBV5-4	-
TGTGCCAGCAGAGACGGGACAGGGGGCCTTAGCACTGAAGCTTTCTTT	CASRDGTGGLSTEAFF	TRBJ1-1	once	TRBV27	TRBD1
TGCGCCAGCAGCATCGGACTAGCGGGAGTAAACGAGGAGCTGTTTTTT	CASSIGLAGVNEELFF	TRBJ2-2	-	TRBV5-1	TRBD2
TGTGCCAGCAGTGCCTCGGCGATAGGTGATCAGCCCCAGCATTTT	CASSASAIGDQPQHF	TRBJ1-5	-	TRBV27	-
TGTGCCAGCAGCGTAGGGGGGCAGGGGGAGACCCAGTACTTC	CASSVGGQGETQYF	TRBJ2-5	-	TRBV9	-
TGTGCCAGCACCCCCGGCCCGGGAGTCAATGAGCAGTTCTTC	CASTPGPGVNEQFF	TRBJ2-1	-	TRBV7-3	-
TGTGCCAGCAGCCGGACTATCCAGTTCTTC	CASSRTIQFF	TRBJ2-1	-	TRBV6-5	-
TGCGCCAGCAGCCAAGAGTCGGGAGGGACTAGCGGGTCCAATACGCAGTATTTT	CASSQESGGTSGSNTQYF	TRBJ2-3	-	TRBV4-1	TRBD2
TGTGCCACCATCCCCCCACAACGAAACTATGGCTACACCTTC	CATIPPQRNYGYTF	TRBJ1-2	once	TRBV28	-
TGTGCCAGCAGTTCGGGGACAGGGAAATCTGGAAACACCATATATTTT	CASSSGTGKSGNTIYF	TRBJ1-3	-	TRBV28	TRBD1
TGCAGCGTTGCCCCGTCCTCTGGAAACACCATATATTTT	CSVAPSSGNTIYF	TRBJ1-3	-	TRBV29-1	-